The clone carrying this TCR beta chain showed up just a few times. Its antigen is currently unknown. Study-wide results and limits: Greatest tumor Treg TCR overlap was with tumor naive CD4+ cells.

CDR1 is KGHDR and CDR2 is SFDVKD in the germline V gene. This CDR3 is built from 16 residues. The V gene end was trimmed by 1 base and the J gene end by 2 bases; junction bases not matched to a gene: 1. TCRdb re-called the 5' RACE reads through MiXCR, storing one row per CDR3 protein. The table lists more than 10,000 distinct CDR3 sequences, around 22% of them singletons. Naive CD4+ cells had CD25+ Tregs removed. Sequencing input: naive CD4+ T cells sorted from blood. Noted subset: naive CD4+ T cells, CD4+CD45RA+CD25-. The rearrangement joins TRBV24-1 to TRBJ2-5; 12 bases align to TRBD2. This clonotype was obtained from a female donor with breast cancer. Here the CDR3 DNA reads TGTGCCACCAGTGATTTTGGACTAGCGGGACAAGAGACCCAGTACTTC. It codes for CATSDFGLAGQETQYF.